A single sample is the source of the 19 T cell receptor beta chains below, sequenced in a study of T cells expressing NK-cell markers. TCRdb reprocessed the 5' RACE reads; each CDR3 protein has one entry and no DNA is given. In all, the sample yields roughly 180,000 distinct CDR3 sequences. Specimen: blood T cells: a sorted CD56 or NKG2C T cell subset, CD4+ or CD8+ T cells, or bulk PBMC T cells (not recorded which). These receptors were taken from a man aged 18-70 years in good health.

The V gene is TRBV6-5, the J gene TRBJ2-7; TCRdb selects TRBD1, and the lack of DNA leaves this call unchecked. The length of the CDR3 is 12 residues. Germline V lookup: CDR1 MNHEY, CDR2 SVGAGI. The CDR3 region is CASTQQGAEQYF.

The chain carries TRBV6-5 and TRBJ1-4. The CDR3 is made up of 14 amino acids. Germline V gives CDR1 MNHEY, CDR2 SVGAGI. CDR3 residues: CASSYVATNEKLFF.

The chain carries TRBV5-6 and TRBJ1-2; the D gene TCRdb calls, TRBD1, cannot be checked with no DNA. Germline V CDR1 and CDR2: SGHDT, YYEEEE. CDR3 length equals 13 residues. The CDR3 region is CASSPGQSYGYTF.

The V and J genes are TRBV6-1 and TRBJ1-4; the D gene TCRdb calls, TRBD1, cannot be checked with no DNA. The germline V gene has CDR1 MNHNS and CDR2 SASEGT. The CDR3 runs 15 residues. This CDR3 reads CASSDGQGEVEKLFF.

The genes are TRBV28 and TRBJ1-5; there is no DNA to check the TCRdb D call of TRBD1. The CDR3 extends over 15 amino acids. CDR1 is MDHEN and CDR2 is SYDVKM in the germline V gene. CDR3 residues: CASSPDRELGQPQHF.

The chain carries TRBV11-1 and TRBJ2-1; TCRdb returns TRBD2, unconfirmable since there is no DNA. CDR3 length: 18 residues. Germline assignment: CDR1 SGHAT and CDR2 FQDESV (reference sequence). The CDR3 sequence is CASSSLVSSGVDYNEQFF.

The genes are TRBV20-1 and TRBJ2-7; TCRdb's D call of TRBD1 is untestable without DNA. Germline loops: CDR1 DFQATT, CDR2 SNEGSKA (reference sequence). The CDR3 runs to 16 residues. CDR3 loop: CSARGLPGARTYEQYF.

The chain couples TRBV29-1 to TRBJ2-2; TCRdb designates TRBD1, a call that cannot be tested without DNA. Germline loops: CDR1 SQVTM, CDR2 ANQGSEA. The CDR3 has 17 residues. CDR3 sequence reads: CSVEDRGRAIGTGELFF.

This CDR3 is CARMAGTGTDTQYF. The chain joins TRBV2 to TRBJ2-3; TCRdb's assignment of TRBD1 cannot be checked, as there is no DNA. This CDR3 has 14 amino acids. Per the germline V gene, CDR1 is SNHLY and CDR2 is FYNNEI.

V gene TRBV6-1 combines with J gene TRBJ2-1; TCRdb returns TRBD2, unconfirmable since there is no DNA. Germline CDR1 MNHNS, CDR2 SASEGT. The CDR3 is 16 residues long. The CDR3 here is CASRSLLAGPPNEQFF.

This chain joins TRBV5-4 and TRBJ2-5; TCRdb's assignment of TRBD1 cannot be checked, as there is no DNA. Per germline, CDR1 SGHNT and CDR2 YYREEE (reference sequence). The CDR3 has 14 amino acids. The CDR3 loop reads CASSPGTEQETQYF.

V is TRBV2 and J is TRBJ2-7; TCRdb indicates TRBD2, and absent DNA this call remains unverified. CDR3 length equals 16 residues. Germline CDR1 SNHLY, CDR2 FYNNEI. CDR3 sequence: CASSPGLAGGTYEQYF.

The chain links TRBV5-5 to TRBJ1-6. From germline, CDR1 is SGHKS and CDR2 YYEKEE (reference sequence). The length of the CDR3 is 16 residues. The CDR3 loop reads CASSLQRSSYNSPLHF.

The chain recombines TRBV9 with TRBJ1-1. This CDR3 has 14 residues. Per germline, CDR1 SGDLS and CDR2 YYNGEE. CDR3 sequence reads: CASSAATSQRNAFF. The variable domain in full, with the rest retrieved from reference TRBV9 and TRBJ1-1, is DSGVTQTPKHLITATGQRVTLRCSPRSGDLSVYWYQQSLDQGLQFLIQYYNGEERAKGNILERFSAQQFPDLHSELNLSSLELGDSALYFCASSAATSQRNAFFGQGTRLTVV.

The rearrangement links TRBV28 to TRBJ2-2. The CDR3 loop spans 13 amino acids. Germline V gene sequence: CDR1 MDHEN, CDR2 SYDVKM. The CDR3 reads CASSFSSTGELFF.

CDR3 sequence: CASSVLGWTGLLGTEAFF. The rearrangement joins TRBV5-1 to TRBJ1-1; the TRBD1 assignment by TCRdb is unverifiable without DNA. The CDR3 runs 18 residues. CDR1 and CDR2 (germline): SGHRS, YFSETQ. Variable domain in full (rest from reference TRBV5-1 and TRBJ1-1): KAGVTQTPRYLIKTRGQQVTLSCSPISGHRSVSWYQQTPGQGLQFLFEYFSETQRNKGNFPGRFSGRQFSNSRSEMNVSTLELGDSALYLCASSVLGWTGLLGTEAFFGQGTRLTVV.

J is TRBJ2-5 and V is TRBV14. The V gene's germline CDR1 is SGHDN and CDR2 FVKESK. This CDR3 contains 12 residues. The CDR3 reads CASSPSIQTQYF.

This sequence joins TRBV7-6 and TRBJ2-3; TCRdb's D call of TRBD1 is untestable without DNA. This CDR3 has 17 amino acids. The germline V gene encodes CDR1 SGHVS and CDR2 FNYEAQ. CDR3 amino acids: CASSLKLTGSFTDTQYF.

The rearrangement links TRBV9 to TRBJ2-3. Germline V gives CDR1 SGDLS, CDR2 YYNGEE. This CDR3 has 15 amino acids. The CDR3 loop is CASSAQGASTDTQYF.